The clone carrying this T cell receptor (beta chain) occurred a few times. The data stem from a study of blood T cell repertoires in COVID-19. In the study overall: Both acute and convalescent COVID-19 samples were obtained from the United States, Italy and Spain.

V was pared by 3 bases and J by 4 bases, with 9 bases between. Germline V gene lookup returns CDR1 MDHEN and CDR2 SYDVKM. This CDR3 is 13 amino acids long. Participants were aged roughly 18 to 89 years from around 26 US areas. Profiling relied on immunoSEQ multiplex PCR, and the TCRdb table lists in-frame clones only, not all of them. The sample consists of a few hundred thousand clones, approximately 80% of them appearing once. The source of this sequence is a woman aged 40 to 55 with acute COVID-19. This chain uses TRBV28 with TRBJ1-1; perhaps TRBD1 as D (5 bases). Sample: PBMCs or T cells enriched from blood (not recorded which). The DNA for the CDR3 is TGTGCCAGCAGTTTGACAGTTCTCACTGAAGCTTTCTTT. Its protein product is CASSLTVLTEAFF.